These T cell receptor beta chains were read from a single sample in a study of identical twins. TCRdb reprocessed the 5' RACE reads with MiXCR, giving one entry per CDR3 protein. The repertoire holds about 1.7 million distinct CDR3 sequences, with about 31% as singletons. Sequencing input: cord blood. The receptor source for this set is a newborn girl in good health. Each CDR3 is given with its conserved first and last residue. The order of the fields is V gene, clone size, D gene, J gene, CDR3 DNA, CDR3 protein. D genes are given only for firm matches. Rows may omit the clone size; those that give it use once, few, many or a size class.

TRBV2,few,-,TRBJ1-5,TGTGCCAGCACTAGACAGGTCAATCAGCCCCAGCATTTT,CASTRQVNQPQHF
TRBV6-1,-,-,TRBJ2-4,TGTGCCAGCAGTGAACGACAAGGGAAAAACATTCAGTACTTC,CASSERQGKNIQYF
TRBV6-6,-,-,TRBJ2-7,TGTGCCAGCCGGGCGAGACAGGATACCTACGAGCAGTACTTC,CASRARQDTYEQYF
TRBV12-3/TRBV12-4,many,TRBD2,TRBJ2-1,TGTGCCAGCAGTGCTAGCGGGAGTGAGAATGAGCAGTTCTTC,CASSASGSENEQFF
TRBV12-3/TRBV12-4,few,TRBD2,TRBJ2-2,TGTGCCAGCACCCTGACTAGCGGAGTAAAAACCGGGGAGCTGTTTTTT,CASTLTSGVKTGELFF
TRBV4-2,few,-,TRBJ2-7,TGTGCCAGCAGCCAAGATAGGAACAGGGCCTCCTACGAGCAGTACTTC,CASSQDRNRASYEQYF
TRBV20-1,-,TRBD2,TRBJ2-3,TGCAGTGCCCTTAGTAGCGGGAGAACAGATACGCAGTATTTT,CSALSSGRTDTQYF
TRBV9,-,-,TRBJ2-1,TGTGCCAGCAGCCCACCCCCGGGTCTAGCCGGGTACAATGAGCAGTTCTTC,CASSPPPGLAGYNEQFF
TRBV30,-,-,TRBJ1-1,TGTGCCGGAAGCCTGGCCCTGAACACTGAAGCTTTCTTT,CAGSLALNTEAFF
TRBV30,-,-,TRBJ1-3,TGTGCCAGTTACTCTGGAAACACCATATATTTT,CASYSGNTIYF
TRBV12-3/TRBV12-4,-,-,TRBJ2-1,TGTGCCAGCAGTTTACAAGAAGGGAATGAGCAGTTTTTC,CASSLQEGNEQFF
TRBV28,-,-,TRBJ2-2,TGTGCCAGCAGCATAGACAGGATACCATACGGGGAGCTGTTTTTT,CASSIDRIPYGELFF
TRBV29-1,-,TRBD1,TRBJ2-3,TGCAGCGTTCAGGGACAGGGGAGCGCAGATACGCAGTATTTT,CSVQGQGSADTQYF
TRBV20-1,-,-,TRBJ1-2,TGCAGGGGGGGGTATGGCTACACCTTC,CRGGYGYTF
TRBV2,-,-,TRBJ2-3,TGTGCCAGCAGTGACGCGTCCTTCACAGATACGCAGTATTTT,CASSDASFTDTQYF
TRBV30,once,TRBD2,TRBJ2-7,TGTGCCTGGAGTGTACGCGGGGGGGCGGTCGAGCAGTACTTC,CAWSVRGGAVEQYF
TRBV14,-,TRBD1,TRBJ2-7,TGTGCCAGCAGCCAAGGGGAAGCGACAGGGGTATACGAGCAGTACTTC,CASSQGEATGVYEQYF
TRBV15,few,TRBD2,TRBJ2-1,TGTGCCACCAGCAGGGTGACTAGCGGGGATTGGAATGAGCAGTTCTTC,CATSRVTSGDWNEQFF
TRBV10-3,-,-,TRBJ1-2,TGTGCCATCACCCCATCAGGGGACTATGGCTACACCTTC,CAITPSGDYGYTF
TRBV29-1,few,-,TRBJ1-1,TGCAGCGTTGTTGGTCGGGGGCTTAGCACTGAAGCTTTCTTT,CSVVGRGLSTEAFF
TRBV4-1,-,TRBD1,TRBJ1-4,TGCGCCAGCCGACAGGGGGGACATGAAAAACTGTTTTTT,CASRQGGHEKLFF
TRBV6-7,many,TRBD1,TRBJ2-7,TGTGCCAGCAGTGTCCCGGGACAGGGGAACGAGCAGTACTTC,CASSVPGQGNEQYF
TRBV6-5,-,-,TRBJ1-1,TGTGCCAGCAGTTATAACAGGGTTGCCACTGAAGCTTTCTTT,CASSYNRVATEAFF
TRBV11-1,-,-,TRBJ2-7,TGTGCCAGCTCACTGTACGGGGGGCGAGCATTCCGCGAGCAGTACTTC,CASSLYGGRAFREQYF
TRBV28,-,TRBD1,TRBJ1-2,TGTGCCAGCGGGTTAACCCTGACAGGGAGCGGGTATGGCTACACCTTC,CASGLTLTGSGYGYTF
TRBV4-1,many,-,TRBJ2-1,TGCGCCAGCAGCCCTCCGGGACGTTTGGGGTACAATGAGCAGTTCTTC,CASSPPGRLGYNEQFF
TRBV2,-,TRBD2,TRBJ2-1,TGTGCCAGCTGGGCGGGGGGATACAATGAGCAGTTCTTC,CASWAGGYNEQFF
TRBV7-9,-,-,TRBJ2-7,TGTGCCAGCAGCTTCAGGACTAAGGACGAGCAGTACTTC,CASSFRTKDEQYF
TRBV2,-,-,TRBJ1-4,TGTGCCAGCGGACGTTGGTTGGGGCAAGCAAATGGGGGAAATGAAAAACTGTTTTTT,CASGRWLGQANGGNEKLFF
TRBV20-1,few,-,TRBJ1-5,TGCAGTGCTGGACGGGACTACTACCCCAATCAGCCCCAGCATTTT,CSAGRDYYPNQPQHF
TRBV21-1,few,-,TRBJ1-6,TGTGCCAGCAGCAACTCGCAGGGTTCACCCCTCCACTTT,CASSNSQGSPLHF
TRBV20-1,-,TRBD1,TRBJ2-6,TGCAGTGCCAACGGTCAGGGGGACGTCCTGACTTTC,CSANGQGDVLTF
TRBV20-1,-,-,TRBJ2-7,TGCAGTGCTAGAGAAGGTATCTACGAGCAGTACTTC,CSAREGIYEQYF
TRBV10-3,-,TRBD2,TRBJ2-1,TGTGCCATCAGTGAGTCGACACTAGCGGGATCCTACAATGAGCAGTTCTTC,CAISESTLAGSYNEQFF
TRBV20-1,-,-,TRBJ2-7,TGCAGTGCCCCAACTAGGGGTGGGTACGAGCAGTACTTC,CSAPTRGGYEQYF
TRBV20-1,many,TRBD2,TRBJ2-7,TGCAGTGCTGCAGCGGGAGGGGCCTACGAGCAGTACTTC,CSAAAGGAYEQYF
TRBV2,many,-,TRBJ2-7,TGTGCCAGCGTGGACGGGGGGCGTAGCTCCTACGAGCAGTACTTC,CASVDGGRSSYEQYF
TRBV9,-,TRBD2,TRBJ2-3,TGCGCCAGCAGCGTGAGCGGGGTCGCAGATACGCAGTATTTT,CASSVSGVADTQYF
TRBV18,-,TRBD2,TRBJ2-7,TGTGCCAGCTCACCACCGATTAGCGGGGGCCCCTCCTACGAGCAGTACTTC,CASSPPISGGPSYEQYF
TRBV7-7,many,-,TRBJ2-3,TGTGCTAGCAGCGTAGGGCGGAGCAGCACAGATACGCAGTATTTT,CASSVGRSSTDTQYF
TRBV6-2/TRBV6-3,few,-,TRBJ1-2,TGTGCCAGCAGTTCCTTGAAGTTAGGTATTGCTGGGGACTATGGCTACACCTTC,CASSSLKLGIAGDYGYTF
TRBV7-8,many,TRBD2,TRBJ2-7,TGTGCCAGCAGCTCGGGACTACCTTCCTACGAGCAGTACTTC,CASSSGLPSYEQYF
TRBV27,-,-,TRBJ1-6,TGTGCCAGCAGTTTAGGGCCCCCCCGGTGGAAGGATGGATCACCCCTCCACTTT,CASSLGPPRWKDGSPLHF
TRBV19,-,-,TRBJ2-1,TGTGCCAGTAGTATACCGACTAGCTACAATGAGCAGTTCTTC,CASSIPTSYNEQFF
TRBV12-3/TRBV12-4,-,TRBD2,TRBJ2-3,TGTGCCAGCAAGCAAAGGACTAGAGTGGCAGATACGCAGTATTTT,CASKQRTRVADTQYF
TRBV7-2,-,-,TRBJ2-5,TGTGCCAGCAGCTTAGTTGACTCCTCGGTCGGGACCCAGTACTTC,CASSLVDSSVGTQYF
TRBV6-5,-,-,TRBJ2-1,TGTGCCTCCTCGGCGAGCCCCAATGAGCAGTTCTTC,CASSASPNEQFF
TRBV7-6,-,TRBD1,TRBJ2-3,TGTGCCAGCAGCCCGGGACAGGATACGCAGTATTTT,CASSPGQDTQYF
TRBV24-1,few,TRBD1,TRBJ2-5,TGTGCCACAGGGGACAGGGGTCAAGAGACCCAGTACTTC,CATGDRGQETQYF
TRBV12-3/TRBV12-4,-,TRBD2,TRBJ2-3,TGTGCCAGCAGCCTCACGCGGGGGGGCGGCACAGATACGCAGTATTTT,CASSLTRGGGTDTQYF
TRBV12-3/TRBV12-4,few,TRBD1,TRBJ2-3,TGTGCCAGCAGTCACCGCGGACAGGGGGTGGATACGCAGTATTTT,CASSHRGQGVDTQYF
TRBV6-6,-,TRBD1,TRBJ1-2,TGTGCCAGCAGTTACGGGACAGCGTCACCGGGAGGCTACACCTTC,CASSYGTASPGGYTF
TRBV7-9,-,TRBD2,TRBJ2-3,TGTGCCAGCAGCTTACGCGGGGGGATCACAGATACGCAGTATTTT,CASSLRGGITDTQYF
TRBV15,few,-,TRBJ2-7,TGTGCCACCAGCAGAGATCTCGACCCTTCCTACGAGCAGTACTTC,CATSRDLDPSYEQYF